The rows below give T cell receptor beta chains drawn from one sample of a study of T cells in Graves' hyperthyroidism and ophthalmopathy. Using its own MiXCR run on the multiplex PCR reads, TCRdb lists one record per CDR3 protein. Counted here are roughly 700,000 distinct CDR3 sequences, approximately 36% occurring once; the ten biggest clones make up roughly 30%. Sequencing input: blood. These receptors were obtained from a woman in her thirties or forties with Graves' hyperthyroidism. CDR3s include the opening cysteine and the closing phenylalanine or tryptophan. A D gene is named only where the DNA matches it firmly. A clone size is listed for some rows: how often the clone was seen (once, few, many), or a class if it is expanded.

>many|TRBJ1-6|TRBD1|TRBV19
TGTGCCAGTAGCCTGGACTTGGGCCGGGACAGGGCGGTCTCACCCCTCCACTTT
CASSLDLGRDRAVSPLHF
>many|TRBJ2-5|.|TRBV7-2
TGTGCCAGCAGCGCGACAGCCCAAGAGACCCAGTACTTC
CASSATAQETQYF
>.|TRBJ1-3|.|TRBV10-3
TGTGCCATCAGTAAGGGACGGAACTCTGGAAACACCATATATTTT
CAISKGRNSGNTIYF
>many|TRBJ2-5|.|TRBV9
TGTGCCAGCAGCTCCCAAGACGAGACCCAGTACTTC
CASSSQDETQYF
>few|TRBJ1-5|.|TRBV4-3
TGCGCCAGCAGCCCCTCAGGGGTGAGTAAAAGCAATCAGCCCCAGCATTTT
CASSPSGVSKSNQPQHF
>many|TRBJ2-2|.|TRBV6-5
TGTGCCAGCAGTTACTCGGACGGGGAGCTGTTTTTT
CASSYSDGELFF
>.|TRBJ2-2|.|TRBV10-3
TGTGCCGGACAGAGGACAGCCTTAAACACCGGGGAGCTGTTTTTT
CAGQRTALNTGELFF
>.|TRBJ2-7|TRBD2|TRBV20-1
TGCAGTGCTAGGGAATCTCCAGCGGGAAGGCACGAGCAGTACTTC
CSARESPAGRHEQYF
>.|TRBJ2-7|.|TRBV24-1
TGTGCCACCAGTGATCCCGGACGGTCCTACGAGCAGTACTTC
CATSDPGRSYEQYF
>.|TRBJ1-5|.|TRBV7-9
TGTGCCAGCAGCCGGTGGAATCAGCCCCAGCATTTT
CASSRWNQPQHF
>many|TRBJ1-1|TRBD1|TRBV6-5
TGTGCCAGCAGTTACGGCAGGGGGGCCTCTGAAGCTTTCTTT
CASSYGRGASEAFF
>.|TRBJ2-5|.|TRBV7-2
TGTGCCAGCAGCCCTCCGGGGCAGGGGATGGGAGAGACCCAGTACTTC
CASSPPGQGMGETQYF
>.|TRBJ2-5|.|TRBV20-1
TGCAGTGCTAGAATCCTAGGACTCTGGGGAGAGACCCAGTACTTC
CSARILGLWGETQYF
>many|TRBJ1-5|.|TRBV6-5
TGTGCCAGCAGTCAAGGGGGAGTTTATCAGCCCCAGCATTTT
CASSQGGVYQPQHF
>.|TRBJ2-6|.|TRBV7-8
TGTGCCAGCAGCTTATCGTCCCGCTCTGGGGCCAACGTCCTGACTTTC
CASSLSSRSGANVLTF
>many|TRBJ2-5|.|TRBV29-1
TGCAGCGTTGGGTTGGAGACCCAGTACTTC
CSVGLETQYF
>many|TRBJ1-5|.|TRBV2
TGTGCCAGCAGTGTTTCATCCCTCCAAAATCAGCCCCAGCATTTT
CASSVSSLQNQPQHF
>many|TRBJ1-6|TRBD1|TRBV3-1
TGTGCCAGCAGACTAACCGGGACAGATAATTCACCCCTCCACTTT
CASRLTGTDNSPLHF
>few|TRBJ1-1|.|TRBV5-1
TGCGCCAGCAGTCCCGAACAGGGTTCCGGCACTGAAGCTTTCTTT
CASSPEQGSGTEAFF
>once|TRBJ2-7|.|TRBV15
TGTGCCACCAGCAGGGACACAGGGACCCGCTCCTACGAGCAGTACTTC
CATSRDTGTRSYEQYF
>few|TRBJ1-3|.|TRBV14
TGTGCCAGCAGCCAATTCAGGGACTCTGGAAACACCATATATTTT
CASSQFRDSGNTIYF
>many|TRBJ2-7|TRBD1|TRBV29-1
TGCAGCGTTGAACTTAGGGCAGGGGGTTTGTACGAGCAGTACTTC
CSVELRAGGLYEQYF